The 18 T cell receptor beta chains reported below all come from one sample, sequenced in a study of T cell responses to AZD1222 COVID-19 vaccine. Libraries were prepared by immunoSEQ multiplex PCR; TCRdb keeps only in-frame clonotypes and omits some of them. This sample has some 150,000 clones; approximately 92% occur once, and the top ten carry under 4%. Sample: peripheral blood, taken 28 days after the second AZD1222 dose. These receptor sequences come from an adult who received the AZD1222 COVID-19 vaccine.

V and J are TRBV19 and TRBJ2-7; no reliable D call. The CDR3 has 14 amino acids. V lost 1 base and J 9 bases, leaving 16 bases between the germline ends. CDR1 is LNHDA, CDR2 SQIVND, per germline (reference sequence). Here the CDR3 DNA reads TGTGCCAGTAGTATAGGGACGGCCATGGCCGGGCAGTACTTC. Translating gives CASSIGTAMAGQYF.

This clone appeared once. The gene calls are TRBV19 and TRBJ2-1; D is uncertain. V dropped 1 base and J dropped 8 bases, with 12 bases sitting between them. The CDR3 consists of 14 residues. Germline V gene data show CDR1 as LNHDA and CDR2 as SQIVND (reference sequence). The CDR3 is CASSIAASVDEQFF. In DNA form, the CDR3 reads TGTGCCAGTAGTATAGCAGCGTCGGTAGATGAGCAGTTCTTC. Looking up the rest from reference TRBV19 and TRBJ2-1 gives the full variable domain: DGGITQSPKYLFRKEGQNVTLSCEQNLNHDAMYWYRQDPGQGLRLIYYSQIVNDFQKGDIAEGYSVSREKKESFPLTVTSAQKNPTAFYLCASSIAASVDEQFFGPGTRLTVL.

This clone was observed once. This chain connects TRBV19 to TRBJ2-2, with TRBD1 identical over 9 bases. Trimming removed 5 bases from V and 1 base from J; junction bases left unmatched: 5. This CDR3 spans 16 amino acids. CDR1 LNHDA and CDR2 SQIVND come from the germline V gene (reference sequence). The CDR3 region is CASSPRQGENTGELFF. The CDR3 nucleotides are TGTGCCAGTAGTCCCCGACAGGGGGAGAACACCGGGGAGCTGTTTTTT.

This rearrangement joins TRBV30 to TRBJ1-5; D possibly corresponds to TRBD1 (5 bases). Germline-derived CDR1 and CDR2 are GTSNPN and SVGIG (reference sequence). The V gene lost 0 bases and the J gene lost 3 bases, with 12 bases spanning the gap. This CDR3 is 15 amino acids long. The CDR3 DNA sequence: TGTGCCTGGAGTGTTGGGGGGAATGCCAATCAGCCCCAGCATTTT. Translated: CAWSVGGNANQPQHF.

On this clone itself: Sequence at one end of the junction differs from germline and may be a read error. The chain links TRBV9 to TRBJ2-3; D is ambiguous. The CDR3 is 11 residues long. Looked up from germline, CDR1 is SGDLS and CDR2 is YYNGEE. In nucleotides, the CDR3 is TGTGCCAGCAGCGTAGGTAGCCACCTGTCTTTC. Its protein is CASSVGSHLSF.

The chain couples TRBV5-4 to TRBJ2-7; 8 nucleotides agree with TRBD1. After removal of 3 bases from V and 6 bases from J, the junction contained 8 bases not matched to a gene. The V gene's germline CDR1 is SGHNT and CDR2 YYREEE (reference sequence). This CDR3 comprises 14 residues. The CDR3 loop is CASSSVGQVGEQYF. CDR3 nucleotide sequence: TGTGCCAGCAGCTCCGTGGGACAGGTCGGCGAGCAGTACTTC.

This clone was observed once. The CDR3, as DNA: TGCAGCGTTGTGGGGAATCAGGGGGGGAGTTACTATGGCTACACCTTC. This encodes CSVVGNQGGSYYGYTF. V and J are TRBV29-1 and TRBJ1-2; 7 bases are a match to TRBD1. The V and J ends lost 4 bases and 3 bases, in that order; junction bases with no gene match: 14. The CDR3 is made up of 16 amino acids. CDR1 and CDR2 from the germline V gene are SQVTM and ANQGSEA.

The chain joins TRBV19 to TRBJ1-5, with 10 bases that match TRBD1. The J segment lost 2 bases and the V segment lost 6 bases, leaving 7 bases of the junction unmatched. CDR1 LNHDA and CDR2 SQIVND come from the germline V gene (reference sequence). CDR3 length: 16 residues. The CDR3 sequence: CASSLEGTGGNQPQHF. CDR3 in DNA: TGTGCCAGTAGCCTCGAGGGGACAGGGGGCAATCAGCCCCAGCATTTT.

A word on this clone: A junction end diverges from the germline sequence, so it may reflect a read error. V is TRBV4-2 and J is TRBJ2-7, with 9 bases that match TRBD1. The CDR3 extends over 11 amino acids. Per germline, CDR1 LGHNA and CDR2 YNFKEQ. CDR3 DNA sequence: TGTGCCAGCAGCCAAGGGACAGGGGTAACCTTC. It specifies CASSQGTGVTF.

This chain uses TRBV5-1 with TRBJ2-7; D is possibly TRBD1 (6 bases). V lost 0 bases and J 4 bases, leaving 11 bases between the germline ends. CDR1 and CDR2 (germline): SGHRS, YFSETQ. The CDR3 has 14 residues. In DNA, the CDR3 is TGCGCCAGCAGCTTGGTGGGGACACAATACGAGCAGTACTTC. Its translation: CASSLVGTQYEQYF.

The chain couples TRBV28 to TRBJ2-1; D is perhaps TRBD2 (5 bases). The V end lost 5 bases, the J end lost 4 bases, and 21 bases lay between the germline ends. The germline gives CDR1 MDHEN, CDR2 SYDVKM. The CDR3 is made up of 17 amino acids. The CDR3 sequence: CASSPSLSAKLYNEQFF. The CDR3 DNA follows: TGTGCCAGCAGTCCTAGTCTTAGCGCAAAACTATACAATGAGCAGTTCTTC. The variable domain in full, completed from reference TRBV28 and TRBJ2-1, reads DVKVTQSSRYLVKRTGEKVFLECVQDMDHENMFWYRQDPGLGLRLIYFSYDVKMKEKGDIPEGYSVSREKKERFSLILESASTNQTSMYLCASSPSLSAKLYNEQFFGPGTRLTVL.

V usage is TRBV7-9 and J usage is TRBJ1-5; 7 nucleotides line up with TRBD1. CDR1 and CDR2 from the germline V gene are SEHNR and FQNEAQ (reference sequence). CDR3 size: 13 residues. V trimming: 5 bases; J trimming: 2 bases; junction bases outside the gene matches: 0. CDR3 DNA: TGTGCCAGCAGCGGACAGGGCAATCAGCCCCAGCATTTT. Encoded protein: CASSGQGNQPQHF. The entire variable domain, with the rest obtained from reference TRBV7-9 and TRBJ1-5, is as follows: DTGVSQNPRHKITKRGQNVTFRCDPISEHNRLYWYRQTLGQGPEFLTYFQNEAQLEKSRLLSDRFSAERPKGSFSTLEIQRTEQGDSAMYLCASSGQGNQPQHFGDGTRLSIL.

V usage is TRBV19 and J usage is TRBJ1-5; D is possibly TRBD1 (6 bases). This CDR3 has 13 amino acids. V shed 5 bases and J shed 7 bases, with 12 bases lying between them. Germline V lookup: CDR1 LNHDA, CDR2 SQIVND (reference sequence). CDR3 protein: CASSGGGGQPQHF. CDR3 sequence (DNA): TGTGCCAGTAGTGGGGGGGGCGGGCAGCCCCAGCATTTT.

This clone was counted only a few times. The chain is built from TRBV6-5 and TRBJ1-5, with 7 bases that match TRBD1. Germline V gene lookup returns CDR1 MNHEY and CDR2 SVGAGI. The CDR3 length is 13 residues. The V segment lost 6 bases and the J segment 6 bases; nucleotides outside the gene matches: 5. CDR3 residues: CASRPQGVQPQHF. In nucleotides, the CDR3 is TGTGCCAGCAGGCCCCAGGGGGTTCAGCCCCAGCATTTT.

This clone was seen once. The rearrangement links TRBV3-1 (or the pseudogene TRBV3-2) to TRBJ2-7; 7 bases align to TRBD1. The CDR3 consists of 14 residues. CDR1 is LGHDT and CDR2 is YNNKEL in the germline V gene (reference sequence). The V segment lost 5 bases and the J segment 4 bases; nucleotides outside the gene matches: 8. The CDR3 sequence is CASSGRDSRYEQYF. Here the CDR3 DNA reads TGTGCCAGCAGCGGCCGGGACAGTCGGTACGAGCAGTACTTC.

V gene TRBV11-3 combines with J gene TRBJ2-5; the match to TRBD1 covers 8 bases. There are 14 residues in the CDR3. Per germline, CDR1 SGHNT and CDR2 YENEEA. With V trimmed by 5 bases and J by 4 bases, 6 bases remained unmatched. In nucleotides, the CDR3 is TGTGCCAGCAGCCAGGGGGCAGCCCGAGAGACCCAGTACTTC. This translates into CASSQGAARETQYF.

This chain links TRBV30 with TRBJ1-1; TRBD1 agrees at 8 bases. After removal of 3 bases from V and 1 base from J, the junction contained 10 bases not matched to a gene. CDR3 size: 16 residues. Germline-derived CDR1 and CDR2 are GTSNPN and SVGIG (reference sequence). The chain's CDR3 is CAWRQSSGTGNTEAFF. The CDR3 DNA sequence: TGTGCCTGGAGACAATCCTCCGGGACAGGGAACACTGAAGCTTTCTTT.

This rearrangement joins TRBV10-3 to TRBJ1-2; weak D call: TRBD1 (6 bases). CDR1 is ENHRY and CDR2 is SYGVKD in the germline V gene. Trimming left V 6 bases short and J 4 bases short, with 9 bases between. The CDR3 has 12 residues. CDR3: CAIRQGIYGYTF. Here the CDR3 DNA reads TGTGCCATCAGACAGGGAATCTATGGCTACACCTTC.